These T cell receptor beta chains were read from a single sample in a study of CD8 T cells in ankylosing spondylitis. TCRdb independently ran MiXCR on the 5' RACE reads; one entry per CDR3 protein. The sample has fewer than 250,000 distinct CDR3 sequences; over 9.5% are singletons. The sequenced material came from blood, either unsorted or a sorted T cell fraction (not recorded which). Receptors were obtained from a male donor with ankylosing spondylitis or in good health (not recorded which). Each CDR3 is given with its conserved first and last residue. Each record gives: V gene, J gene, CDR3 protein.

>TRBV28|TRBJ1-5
CASSVDVPNQPQHF
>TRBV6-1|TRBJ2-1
CASSQGHTNEQFF
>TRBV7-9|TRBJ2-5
CASSTNVRPGQQETQYF
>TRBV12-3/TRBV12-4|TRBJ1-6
CASSTGQLFYNSPLHF
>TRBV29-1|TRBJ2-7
CSVGGASSGGTYEQYF
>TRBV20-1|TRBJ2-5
CSASGTGGKETQYF
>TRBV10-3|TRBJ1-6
CATKIQGAYFSNSPLHF
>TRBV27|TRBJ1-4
CASSSTGLYEKLFF
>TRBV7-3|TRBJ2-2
CASSFQGTGELFF
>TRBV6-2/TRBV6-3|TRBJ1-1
CASSYETGGMNTEAFF
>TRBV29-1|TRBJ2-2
CSVVPSPPNTGELFF
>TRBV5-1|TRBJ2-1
CASSRGQGGYNEQFF
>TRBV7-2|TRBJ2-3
CASSPIRGVTDTQYF
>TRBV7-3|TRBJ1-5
CASSSKGRENQPQHF
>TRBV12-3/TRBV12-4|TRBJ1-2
CASSLGDRASGYTF
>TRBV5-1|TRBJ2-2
CASTEDRADTGELFF
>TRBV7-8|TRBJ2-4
CASSLDGAAGAKNIQYF
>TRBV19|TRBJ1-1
CASSTEPTRVQGEAFF
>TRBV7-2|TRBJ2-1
CASSSGLPEQFF
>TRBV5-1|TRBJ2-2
CASSLGTDHTGELFF
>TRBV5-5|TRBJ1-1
CASSLVQEAFF
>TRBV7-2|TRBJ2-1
CASSLEESGRFF
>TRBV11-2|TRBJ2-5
CASSLGGRVQETQYF
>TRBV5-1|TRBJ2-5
CASSLRPTGEEIETQYF
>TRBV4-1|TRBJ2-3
CPTSGGATDTQYF
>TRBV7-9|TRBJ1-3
CASSLIGTSGNTIYF
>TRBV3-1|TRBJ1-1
CASSPQVRGITEAFF
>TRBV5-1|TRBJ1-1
CASSSGMTNTNTEAFF
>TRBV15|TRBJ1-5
CATNRRTRDSNQPQHF
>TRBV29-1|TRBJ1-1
CSVDGQTNTEAFF
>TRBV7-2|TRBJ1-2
CASSRPKEGTANYGYTF
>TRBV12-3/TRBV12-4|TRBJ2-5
CASRQLAEGTQYF
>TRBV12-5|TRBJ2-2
CASGKGLAGVGRTGELFF
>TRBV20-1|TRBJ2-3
CSASWVTGTADGDTQYF
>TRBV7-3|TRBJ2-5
CASSLMAGYQETQYF
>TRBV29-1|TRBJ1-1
CSVGQGWSTEAFF
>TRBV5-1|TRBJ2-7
CASSFTSGVTKTYEQYF
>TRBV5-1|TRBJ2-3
CASSSLVGQGDTQYF
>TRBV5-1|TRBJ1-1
CASSLTVGLNTEAFF
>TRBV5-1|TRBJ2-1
CASSLSLRGLNEQFF
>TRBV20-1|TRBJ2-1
CSATISGSFIEQFF
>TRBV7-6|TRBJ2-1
CASSLGGQAVEQFF
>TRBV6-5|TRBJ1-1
CASSYQGSTEAFF
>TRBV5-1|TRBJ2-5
CASSLTGGETQYF
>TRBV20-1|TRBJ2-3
CSASKGHLTDTQYF
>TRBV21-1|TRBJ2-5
CASGEGQNRLQTQYF
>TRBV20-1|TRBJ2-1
CSARDLRTSANEQFF
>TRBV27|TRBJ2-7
CASSREGSYEQYF
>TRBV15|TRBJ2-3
CATSIPRVLETDTQYF
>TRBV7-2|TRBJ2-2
CASSYDSPPGELFF
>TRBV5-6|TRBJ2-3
CASSPWDPADTQYF
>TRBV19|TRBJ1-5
CASSISLLRQPQHF
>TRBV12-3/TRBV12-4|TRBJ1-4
CASSLGDETNEKLFF
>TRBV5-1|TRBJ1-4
CASSLEGQGGEKLFF
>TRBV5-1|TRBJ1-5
CASSLGDRDNQPQHF